This TCR beta chain was documented in a study of blood T cell repertoires in COVID-19. The wider study: Acute and convalescent COVID-19 samples came from the United States, Italy and Spain. Nucleic acid was either cDNA or gDNA, and it came from T cells, B-cell-depleted T cells, or PBMCs.

Clones were read by immunoSEQ multiplex PCR, and TCRdb kept only the in-frame ones, dropping some. The sample lists about 75,000 clones; about four fifths were seen once. This clonotype was obtained from a woman aged 80 or over with active or convalescent COVID-19. Sequenced: peripheral blood.

The CDR3 region has the DNA TGTGCCAGCAAGGGACAGGCCACCTCTGGGGCCAACGTCCTGACTTTC. Residues: CASKGQATSGANVLTF. The chain has TRBV2 and TRBJ2-6, with 8 positions matching TRBD1. In germline, CDR1 is SNHLY, CDR2 FYNNEI. This CDR3 is built from 16 residues. Trimming took 7 bases from V and 0 from J; bases not matched to a gene: 5.